Each of the 8 T cell receptor beta chains below was sequenced from the same sample in a study of cytomegalovirus exposure and HLA in healthy donors. The PCR ran on 60 Vbeta and 13 Jbeta primers. Repertoires were generated with immunoSEQ multiplex PCR, while TCRdb's copy carries only in-frame clones and drops some. The sample table includes almost 45,000 clones. The material sequenced was PBMCs. These receptors originate from a male donor in good health and CMV-seronegative.

The chain combines TRBV11-3 with TRBJ2-5; the match to TRBD2 covers 7 bases. Germline CDR1 reads SGHNT; CDR2 reads YENEEA. The CDR3 has 13 amino acids. V dropped 1 base and J dropped 4; count of bases not matched to a gene: 0. CDR3 protein: CASSLGGGETQYF. The CDR3 DNA reads TGTGCCAGCAGCTTAGGGGGGGGAGAGACCCAGTACTTC.

The chain links TRBV5-1 to TRBJ2-7; 8 bases align to TRBD1. CDR3 length: 14 residues. Germline CDR1 is SGHRS and CDR2 is YFSETQ. V lost 0 bases and J lost 1; bases outside the gene matches: 0. CDR3 nucleotides: TGCGCCAGCAGCTTGGACAGGGGGTCCTACGAGCAGTACTTC. Its protein is CASSLDRGSYEQYF.

The rearrangement joins TRBV28 to TRBJ1-1; the D gene is possibly TRBD1 (5 bases). V was shortened by 2 bases and J by 12 bases, with 16 bases between the two germline ends. The germline V gene encodes CDR1 MDHEN and CDR2 SYDVKM. The CDR3 is 13 residues long. The CDR3 reads CASSLAQGRSTFF. The CDR3 region has the DNA TGTGCCAGCAGTTTAGCTCAGGGCCGCTCCACTTTCTTT.

V and J are TRBV4-3 and TRBJ2-3, with 8 bases lining up with TRBD2. Per the germline V gene, CDR1 is LGHNA and CDR2 is YSLEER. The junction had 10 bases not matched to a gene; V was cut back by 7 bases and J by 4 bases. The CDR3 has 15 amino acids. Written as DNA, the CDR3 is TGCGCCAGCATCGCACTTAGCGGGACGCCAGATACGCAGTATTTT. Translated: CASIALSGTPDTQYF.

The chain uses TRBV6-4 and TRBJ1-1; no clear D. Trimming cost V 4 bases and J 0 bases, with 6 bases left between them. CDR1 MRHNA and CDR2 SNTAGT come from the germline V gene. The CDR3 consists of 13 residues. The CDR3 sequence: CASSVTMNTEAFF. In DNA form, the CDR3 reads TGTGCCAGCAGTGTGACTATGAACACTGAAGCTTTCTTT.

The V call is TRBV7-3, the J call TRBJ2-2, with TRBD2 matching 15 bases. The CDR3 has 17 residues. Trimming took 5 bases from V and 5 from J; bases not matched to a gene: 6. Germline V gene lookup returns CDR1 SGHTA and CDR2 FQGTGA. CDR3 sequence (DNA): TGTGCCAGCAGCCGTGGACTAGCGGGAGGGTTTACCGGGGAGCTGTTTTTT. This gives the protein CASSRGLAGGFTGELFF.

The V and J genes are TRBV19 and TRBJ2-2; D call uncertain. Trimming took 5 bases from V and 3 from J, leaving 4 bases between them. The CDR3 loop spans 12 amino acids. Germline V gives CDR1 LNHDA, CDR2 SQIVND (reference sequence). CDR3 sequence reads: CASSFYTGELFF. Here the CDR3 DNA reads TGTGCCAGTAGTTTCTACACCGGGGAGCTGTTTTTT.

This chain links TRBV15 with TRBJ2-1; no firm D call. Germline CDR1 and CDR2: LNHNV and YYDKDF (reference sequence). This CDR3 comprises 13 residues. V dropped 1 base and J dropped 8 bases, with 9 bases sitting between them. The CDR3 here is CATSRGAGDEQFF. The CDR3 DNA reads TGTGCCACCAGCAGAGGGGCTGGCGATGAGCAGTTCTTC.